This T cell receptor beta chain was profiled in a study of blood T cell repertoires in COVID-19. Assay used: immunoSEQ multiplex PCR; TCRdb lists only in-frame clones, some missing. The repertoire holds 200,000 to 250,000 clones, with more than 80% as singletons. With 5 bases clipped from V and 3 bases from J, the junction kept 15 bases outside the gene matches. The CDR3 is 18 amino acids. Looked up from germline, CDR1 is MNHEY and CDR2 is SMNVEV (reference sequence). The receptor was isolated from a young woman with COVID-19, enrolled during active disease. The chain recombines TRBV27 with TRBJ1-3; 8 bases match TRBD1. Sequencing was performed on peripheral blood. The CDR3 region has the DNA TGTGCCAGCAGTCCAAGGGCCTTGGACAGGGTAAATGGAAACACCATATATTTT. Protein product: CASSPRALDRVNGNTIYF.